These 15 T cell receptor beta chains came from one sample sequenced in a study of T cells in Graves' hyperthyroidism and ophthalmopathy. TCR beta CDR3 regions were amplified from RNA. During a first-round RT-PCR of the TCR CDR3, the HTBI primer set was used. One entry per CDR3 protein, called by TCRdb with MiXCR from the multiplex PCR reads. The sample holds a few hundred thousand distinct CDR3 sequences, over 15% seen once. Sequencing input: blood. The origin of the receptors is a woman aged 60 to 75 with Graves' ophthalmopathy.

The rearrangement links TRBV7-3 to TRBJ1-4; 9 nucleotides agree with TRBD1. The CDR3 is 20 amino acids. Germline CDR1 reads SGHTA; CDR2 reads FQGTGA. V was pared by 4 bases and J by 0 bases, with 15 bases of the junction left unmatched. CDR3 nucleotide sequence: TGTGCCAGCAGCTCTTCGAGACCACAGGGGGCAGGGTCAACTAATGAAAAACTGTTTTTT. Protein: CASSSSRPQGAGSTNEKLFF.

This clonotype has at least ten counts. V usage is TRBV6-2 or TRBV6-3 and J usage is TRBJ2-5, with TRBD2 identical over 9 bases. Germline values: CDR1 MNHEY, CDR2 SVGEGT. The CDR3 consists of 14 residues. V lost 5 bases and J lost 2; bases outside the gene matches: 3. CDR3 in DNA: TGTGCCAGCAGTCGACTAGCGGTACAAGAGACCCAGTACTTC. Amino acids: CASSRLAVQETQYF.

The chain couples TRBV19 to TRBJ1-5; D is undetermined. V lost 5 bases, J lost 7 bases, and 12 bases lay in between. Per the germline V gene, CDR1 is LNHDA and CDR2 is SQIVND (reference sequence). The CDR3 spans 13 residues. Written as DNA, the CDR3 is TGTGCCAGTAGTCTCATAGGACGCCAGCCCCAGCATTTT. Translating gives CASSLIGRQPQHF.

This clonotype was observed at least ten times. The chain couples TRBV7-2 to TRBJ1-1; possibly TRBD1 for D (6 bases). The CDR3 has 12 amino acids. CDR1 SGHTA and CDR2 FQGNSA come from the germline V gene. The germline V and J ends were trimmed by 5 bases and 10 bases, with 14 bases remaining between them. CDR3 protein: CASSSNRAGAFF. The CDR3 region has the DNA TGTGCCAGCAGCAGCAACAGGGCAGGAGCTTTCTTT.

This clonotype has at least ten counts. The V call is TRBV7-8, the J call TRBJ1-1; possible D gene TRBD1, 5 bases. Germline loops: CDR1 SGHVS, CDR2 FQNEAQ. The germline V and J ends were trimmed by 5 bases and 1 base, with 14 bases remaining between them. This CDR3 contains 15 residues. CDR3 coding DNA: TGTGCCAGCAGCGAATCAGGGATAGGGAACACTGAAGCTTTCTTT. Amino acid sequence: CASSESGIGNTEAFF.

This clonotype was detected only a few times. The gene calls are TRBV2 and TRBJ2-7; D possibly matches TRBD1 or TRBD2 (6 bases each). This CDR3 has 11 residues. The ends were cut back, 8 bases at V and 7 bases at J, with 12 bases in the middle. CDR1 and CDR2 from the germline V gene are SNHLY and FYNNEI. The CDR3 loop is CASEGGREQYF. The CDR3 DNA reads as TGTGCCAGCGAGGGGGGAAGAGAGCAGTACTTC.

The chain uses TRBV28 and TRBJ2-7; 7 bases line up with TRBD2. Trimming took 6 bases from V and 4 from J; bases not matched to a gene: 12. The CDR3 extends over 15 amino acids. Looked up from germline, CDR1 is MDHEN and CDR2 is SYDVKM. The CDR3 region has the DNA TGTGCCAGCAGCCCCGTGGGGGGGGGGAATTACGAGCAGTACTTC. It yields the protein CASSPVGGGNYEQYF.

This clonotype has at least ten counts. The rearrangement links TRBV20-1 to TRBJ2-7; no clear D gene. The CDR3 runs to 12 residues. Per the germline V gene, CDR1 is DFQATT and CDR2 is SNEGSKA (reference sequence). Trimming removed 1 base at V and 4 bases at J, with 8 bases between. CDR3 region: CSARGIEYEQYF. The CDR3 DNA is TGCAGTGCTAGAGGCATTGAGTACGAGCAGTACTTC.

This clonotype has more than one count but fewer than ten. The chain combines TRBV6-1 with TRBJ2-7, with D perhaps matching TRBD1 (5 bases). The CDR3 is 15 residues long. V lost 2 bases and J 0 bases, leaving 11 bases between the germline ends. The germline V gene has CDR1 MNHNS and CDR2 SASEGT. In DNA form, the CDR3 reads TGTGCCAGCAGTGAAACTACAGGTAGCTCCTACGAGCAGTACTTC. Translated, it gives CASSETTGSSYEQYF.

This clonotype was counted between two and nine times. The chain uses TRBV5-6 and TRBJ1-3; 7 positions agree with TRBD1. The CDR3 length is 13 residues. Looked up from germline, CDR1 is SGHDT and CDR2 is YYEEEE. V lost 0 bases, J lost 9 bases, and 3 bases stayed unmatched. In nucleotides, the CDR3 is TGTGCCAGCAGCTTGGGACAGGGACGCACCATATATTTT. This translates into CASSLGQGRTIYF.

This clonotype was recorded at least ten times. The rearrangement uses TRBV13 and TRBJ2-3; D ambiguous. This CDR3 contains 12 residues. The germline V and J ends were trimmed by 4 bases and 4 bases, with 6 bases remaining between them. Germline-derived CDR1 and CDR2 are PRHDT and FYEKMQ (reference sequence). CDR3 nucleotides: TGTGCCAGCAGCTCCAGAGCAGATACGCAGTATTTT. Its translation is CASSSRADTQYF.

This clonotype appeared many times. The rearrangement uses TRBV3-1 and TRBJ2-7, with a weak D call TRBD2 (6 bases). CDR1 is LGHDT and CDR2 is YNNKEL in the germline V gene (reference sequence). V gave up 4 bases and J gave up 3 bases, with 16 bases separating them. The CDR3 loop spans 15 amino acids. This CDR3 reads CASSLEGRGSYEQYF. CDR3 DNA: TGTGCCAGCAGCCTCGAGGGGCGGGGCAGCTACGAGCAGTACTTC.

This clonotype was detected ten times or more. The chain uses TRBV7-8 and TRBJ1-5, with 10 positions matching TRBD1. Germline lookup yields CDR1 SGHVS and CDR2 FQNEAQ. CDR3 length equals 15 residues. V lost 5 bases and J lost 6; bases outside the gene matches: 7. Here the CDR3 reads CASSLDRGRGQPQHF. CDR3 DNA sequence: TGTGCCAGCAGCCTCGACAGGGGGCGCGGTCAGCCCCAGCATTTT.

The CDR3 DNA reads as TGCGCCAGCAATGGCGGTACCTCCTACGAGCAGTACTTC. It specifies CASNGGTSYEQYF. The J gene is TRBJ2-7, the V gene TRBV5-1; D is undetermined. V was shortened by 6 bases and J by 0 bases, with 10 bases between the two germline ends. Germline-derived CDR1 and CDR2 are SGHRS and YFSETQ. The CDR3 loop spans 13 amino acids.

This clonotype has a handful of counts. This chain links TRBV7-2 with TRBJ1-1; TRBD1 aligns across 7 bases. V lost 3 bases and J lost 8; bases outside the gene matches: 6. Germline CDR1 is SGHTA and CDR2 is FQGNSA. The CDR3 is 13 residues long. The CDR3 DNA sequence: TGTGCCAGCAGCTTCCCCGGGACAGCCGAAGCTTTCTTT. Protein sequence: CASSFPGTAEAFF.